This T cell receptor (beta chain) comes out of a study of regulatory T cells in long-lasting Graves disease. Study-wide points: Patients with persistent Graves' had lower TCR diversity than newly diagnosed patients. Persistent patients had a count of shared public clonotypes (approximately 2,700) that exceeded that of new patients (around 910).

iRepertoire HTBI primers and Arm-PCR of CDR3 regions built TCR beta libraries. MiXCR, run by TCRdb on the multiplex PCR reads, gives a single entry per CDR3 protein. The sample records some 200,000 distinct CDR3 sequences, around 19% being singletons. Time point indicated: newly diagnosed GD, antithyroid drugs for less than 3 months. RNA isolated from PBMCs was used to make the TCR library. It was by American Thyroid Association guidelines that Graves' disease was diagnosed. In its sample, this clonotype was seen many times. Antigen: not known. This sample also belongs to another study, concerning T cells in Graves' hyperthyroidism and ophthalmopathy. That source adds: First-round RT-PCR targeting the TCR CDR3 was performed with the HTBI primer set.

The input for sequencing was peripheral blood mononuclear cells (PBMCs), taken at new diagnosis, from a patient treated with antithyroid drugs. The receptor comes from a woman in her 30s with Graves disease.

The CDR3 sequence is CASSYGQADSGNTIYF. Here the CDR3 DNA reads TGTGCCAGCAGTTACGGACAGGCCGACTCTGGAAACACCATATATTTT. The chain is built from TRBV6-5 and TRBJ1-3; 7 bases are a match to TRBD1. The junction had 4 bases not matched to a gene; V was cut back by 2 bases and J by 0 bases. The CDR3 runs 16 residues. Germline V CDR1 and CDR2: MNHEY, SVGAGI.